Listed here are 19 T cell receptor beta chains from one sample, sequenced in a study of metastatic and nonmetastatic thyroid tumors. With MiXCR, TCRdb reprocessed the PCR reads. The data hold just under 60,000 clones, with under 20% observed a single time. No patient had received any treatment before thyroid surgery. Sequencing input: blood. All receptors come from a male donor with papillary thyroid cancer or a benign thyroid nodule (not recorded which). Some clones in this sample may be carry-over from other donors' samples.

This clone was detected many times. This sequence joins TRBV2 and TRBJ2-5, with 13 bases fitting TRBD2. Germline V gene sequence: CDR1 SNHLY, CDR2 FYNNEI. V shed 6 bases and J 5 bases; nucleotides not matched to a gene: 6. The CDR3 sequence is 15 residues long. The CDR3 is CASREGTSGVETQYF. DNA of the CDR3: TGTGCCAGCAGGGAGGGGACTAGCGGGGTTGAGACCCAGTACTTC.

This clone showed up many times. The chain employs TRBV5-1 and TRBJ2-2; tentative D call: TRBD1 (5 bases). Trimming pared 2 bases from V and 2 bases from J, leaving 13 bases between. The CDR3 is made up of 16 amino acids. Germline CDR1 reads SGHRS; CDR2 reads YFSETQ. This CDR3 is CASSFGQGVNTGELFF. CDR3 nucleotides: TGCGCCAGCAGCTTTGGTCAGGGTGTCAACACCGGGGAGCTGTTTTTT.

This clone was picked up one time. This sequence joins TRBV30 and TRBJ2-7; D gene unclear. Germline CDR1 reads GTSNPN; CDR2 reads SVGIG (reference sequence). Trimming left V 2 bases short and J 3 bases short, with 14 bases between. CDR3 size: 14 residues. The CDR3 here is CAWSFAPDLYEQYF. The CDR3 nucleotides are TGTGCCTGGAGTTTTGCGCCTGATCTCTACGAGCAGTACTTC. Looking up the rest from reference TRBV30 and TRBJ2-7 gives the full variable domain: SQTIHQWPATLVQPVGSPLSLECTVEGTSNPNLYWYRQAAGRGLQLLFYSVGIGQISSEVPQNLSASRPQDRQFILSSKKLLLSDSGFYLCAWSFAPDLYEQYFGPGTRLTVT.

The V and J genes are TRBV7-8 and TRBJ1-5, with D maybe TRBD1 (5 bases). Germline V gene lookup returns CDR1 SGHVS and CDR2 FQNEAQ. The CDR3 contains 17 residues. Trimming left V 1 base short and J 4 bases short, with 17 bases between. In DNA, the CDR3 is TGTGCCAGCAGCTTAGGTTTTTGGGGCGCCCAAAATCAGCCCCAGCATTTT. Protein: CASSLGFWGAQNQPQHF.

This clone was recorded at least ten times. Other DNA sequences in the sample encode the same CDR3. This chain links TRBV5-1 with TRBJ2-2, with D possibly matching TRBD2 (6 bases). This CDR3 is 12 amino acids long. With 10 bases removed from V and 5 bases from J, the gap between germline ends came to 12 bases. Germline V lookup: CDR1 SGHRS, CDR2 YFSETQ. Here the CDR3 reads CAVLEGTGELFF. The CDR3 DNA sequence: TGCGCCGTCCTGGAGGGGACCGGGGAGCTGTTTTTT.

This clone was recorded at least ten times. V and J are TRBV30 and TRBJ2-3; no definite D call. CDR3 size: 12 residues. Per the germline V gene, CDR1 is GTSNPN and CDR2 is SVGIG (reference sequence). Trimming took 8 bases from V and 2 from J, leaving 11 bases between them. The CDR3 loop is CAGSGITDTQYF. Written as DNA, the CDR3 is TGTGCCGGTAGTGGGATCACAGATACGCAGTATTTT. The whole variable domain, remainder taken from reference TRBV30 and TRBJ2-3, is SQTIHQWPATLVQPVGSPLSLECTVEGTSNPNLYWYRQAAGRGLQLLFYSVGIGQISSEVPQNLSASRPQDRQFILSSKKLLLSDSGFYLCAGSGITDTQYFGPGTRLTVL.

The rearrangement links TRBV7-9 to TRBJ2-7, with D hard to call. Looked up from germline, CDR1 is SEHNR and CDR2 is FQNEAQ (reference sequence). The CDR3 has 13 residues. Trimming left V 3 bases short and J 0 bases short, with 6 bases between. The CDR3 nucleotides are TGTGCCAGCAGCTTCGGTTCCTCCTACGAGCAGTACTTC. This sequence encodes CASSFGSSYEQYF.

This clone was observed many times. The V gene is TRBV20-1, the J gene TRBJ2-7; no firm D call. Germline assignment: CDR1 DFQATT and CDR2 SNEGSKA (reference sequence). The CDR3 consists of 13 residues. Trimming took 5 bases from V and 7 from J, leaving 18 bases between them. The CDR3: CSALPDDAWEQYV. The CDR3, as DNA: TGCAGTGCTCTCCCCGACGACGCGTGGGAGCAGTACGTC.

This clone has at least ten counts. This chain uses TRBV18 with TRBJ2-5; D might be TRBD2 (6 bases). The CDR3 runs to 17 residues. The germline V gene encodes CDR1 KGHSH and CDR2 LQKENI. The germline V and J ends were trimmed by 3 bases and 2 bases, with 19 bases remaining between them. The CDR3 sequence: CASSPNQGGGGQETQYF. The CDR3 DNA reads as TGTGCCAGCTCACCCAATCAGGGTGGGGGAGGACAAGAGACCCAGTACTTC.

This chain joins TRBV28 and TRBJ1-1; D perhaps matches TRBD1 (6 bases). V lost 6 bases and J 0 bases, leaving 8 bases between the germline ends. CDR1 MDHEN and CDR2 SYDVKM come from the germline V gene. The CDR3 runs 13 residues. The DNA for the CDR3 is TGTGCCAGCAGGACAGGTATGAACACTGAAGCTTTCTTT. Protein: CASRTGMNTEAFF.

This clone showed up many times. J is TRBJ1-1 and V is TRBV12-3 or TRBV12-4; maybe TRBD1 (5 bases). The CDR3 sequence is 14 residues long. Trimming took off 1 base at V and 3 bases at J, with 9 bases between the two ends. The CDR3 here is CASSLGSGYTEAFF. The CDR3 coding sequence is TGTGCCAGCAGTTTAGGGTCAGGGTACACTGAAGCTTTCTTT.

In its sample, this clone was seen many times. The chain combines TRBV9 with TRBJ2-1; tentatively, D is TRBD2 (6 bases). This CDR3 has 14 residues. The germline gives CDR1 SGDLS, CDR2 YYNGEE. Trimming took off 3 bases at V and 5 bases at J, with 12 bases between the two ends. CDR3 sequence: CASSETGTHNEQFF. DNA for the CDR3: TGTGCCAGCAGCGAAACCGGGACTCACAATGAGCAGTTCTTC. The full variable domain, completed using reference TRBV9 and TRBJ2-1, is DSGVTQTPKHLITATGQRVTLRCSPRSGDLSVYWYQQSLDQGLQFLIQYYNGEERAKGNILERFSAQQFPDLHSELNLSSLELGDSALYFCASSETGTHNEQFFGPGTRLTVL.

There are many counts of this clone. The rearrangement links TRBV7-2 to TRBJ1-4; the D is unclear. CDR1 and CDR2 (germline): SGHTA, FQGNSA. The ends were cut back, 5 bases at V and 1 base at J, with 17 bases in the middle. This CDR3 has 17 amino acids. CDR3 protein: CASSRPTWSQTNEKLFF. In nucleotides, the CDR3 is TGTGCCAGCAGCCGGCCAACGTGGTCCCAAACTAATGAAAAACTGTTTTTT.

This clone was found many times. This chain uses TRBV7-9 with TRBJ2-7; D is undetermined. Looked up from germline, CDR1 is SEHNR and CDR2 is FQNEAQ (reference sequence). V lost 6 bases and J 1 base, leaving 19 bases between the germline ends. This CDR3 is 16 amino acids long. CDR3 sequence: CASSIVDLLQSYEQYF. CDR3 DNA: TGTGCCAGCAGTATTGTAGACTTACTACAATCCTACGAGCAGTACTTC. The full variable domain, completed using reference TRBV7-9 and TRBJ2-7, is DTGVSQNPRHKITKRGQNVTFRCDPISEHNRLYWYRQTLGQGPEFLTYFQNEAQLEKSRLLSDRFSAERPKGSFSTLEIQRTEQGDSAMYLCASSIVDLLQSYEQYFGPGTRLTVT.

The sample holds many counts of this clone. The CDR3 bases are TGTGCCAGCAGTCTAGCGGGGGGGAACACCGGGGAGCTGTTTTTT. Its protein product is CASSLAGGNTGELFF. The chain combines TRBV6-1 with TRBJ2-2; TRBD2 agrees at 11 bases. This CDR3 contains 15 residues. Germline CDR1 is MNHNS and CDR2 is SASEGT. The junction had 0 bases not matched to a gene; V was cut back by 5 bases and J by 1 base.

The rearrangement links TRBV9 to TRBJ2-5; 11 bases map to TRBD2. Losses at the gene ends were 4 bases for V and 3 bases for J; bases not matched to a gene: 11. This CDR3 region has 17 residues. The germline V gene has CDR1 SGDLS and CDR2 YYNGEE. CDR3 loop: CASSPRPSGRRKETQYF. Written as DNA, the CDR3 is TGTGCCAGCAGCCCGAGGCCTAGCGGGAGGCGCAAAGAGACCCAGTACTTC.

This clone was observed many times. The J gene is TRBJ2-3, the V gene TRBV5-1; D is undetermined. Between the trimmed V and J ends, which lost 4 bases and 1 base, there was a span of 7 bases. The CDR3 spans 13 residues. Germline loops: CDR1 SGHRS, CDR2 YFSETQ. The CDR3 coding sequence is TGCGCCAGCAGCAGCATCGGCACAGATACGCAGTATTTT. It specifies CASSSIGTDTQYF.

This clone was seen many times. V usage is TRBV4-1 and J usage is TRBJ1-4; 7 positions agree with TRBD1. Per germline, CDR1 MGHRA and CDR2 YSYEKL. The CDR3 has 14 residues. The V gene end was trimmed by 0 bases and the J gene end by 8 bases; junction bases not matched to a gene: 3. CDR3 nucleotide sequence: TGCGCCAGCAGCCAAGACAGGACAGGCGAAAAACTGTTTTTT. As protein: CASSQDRTGEKLFF.

This clone has ten or more counts. The V call is TRBV6-1, the J call TRBJ1-3; D is uncertain. This CDR3 comprises 16 residues. The V gene lost 6 bases and the J gene lost 2 bases, with 17 bases spanning the gap. CDR1 and CDR2 (germline): MNHNS, SASEGT. This CDR3 reads CASRLTELGAGNTIYF. DNA for the CDR3: TGTGCCAGCAGATTGACGGAACTGGGCGCTGGAAACACCATATATTTT.